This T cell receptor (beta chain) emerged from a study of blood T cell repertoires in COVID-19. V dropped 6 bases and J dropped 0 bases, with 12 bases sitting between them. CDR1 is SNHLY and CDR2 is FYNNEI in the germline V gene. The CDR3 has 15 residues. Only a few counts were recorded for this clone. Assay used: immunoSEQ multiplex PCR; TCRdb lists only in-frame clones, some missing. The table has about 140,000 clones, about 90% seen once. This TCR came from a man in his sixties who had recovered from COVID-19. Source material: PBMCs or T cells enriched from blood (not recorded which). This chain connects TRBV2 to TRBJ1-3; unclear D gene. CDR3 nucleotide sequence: TGTGCCAGCAGCCCTACTCGATCCTCTGGAAACACCATATATTTT. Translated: CASSPTRSSGNTIYF.